The 15 T cell receptor beta chains below were found in one sample sequenced in a study of shared clonotypes between healthy human individuals (dated by TCRdb to between 2020 and 2021). To prepare the library, the immunoSEQ multiplex PCR assay was applied. In TCRdb, the immuneACCESS table is reduced to in-frame sequences with V and J assigned. These tables do not hold every clone; where another copy was compared, an unresolved V gene accounts for under half, and the others remain unexplained. In this sample the table shows 550,000 to 800,000 clones, roughly 70% of which occur a single time. The ten largest account for more than 1.5% of the sample. The sequencing sample was made of memory CD4+ T cells sorted from blood. The sample's cell subset or site label is to be understood as: CD45RA-negative fraction. Every receptor here comes from a woman aged 25 to 39 in good health.

The chain employs TRBV5-1 and TRBJ1-1, with TRBD1 matching 9 bases. The CDR3 runs 16 residues. Unmatched junction bases numbered 6, after V lost 3 bases and J lost 0 bases. Germline V CDR1 and CDR2: SGHRS, YFSETQ. CDR3 sequence: CASSSGGTGLNTEAFF. Here the CDR3 DNA reads TGCGCCAGCAGCTCTGGTGGGACAGGGCTGAACACTGAAGCTTTCTTT.

On this clone: The sample contains more than one DNA sequence encoding this CDR3. The V gene is TRBV10-3, the J gene TRBJ1-2, with 7 nucleotides matching TRBD1. V trimming: 0 bases; J trimming: 7 bases; junction bases outside the gene matches: 5. CDR3 length: 14 residues. Germline assignment: CDR1 ENHRY and CDR2 SYGVKD. The DNA for the CDR3 is TGTGCCATCAGTGAGTCGGAGGGGGCAGGTGGCTACACCTTC. It codes for CAISESEGAGGYTF.

Comment on this clone: The same CDR3 arises from other DNA sequences in this sample as well. The rearrangement links TRBV29-1 to TRBJ2-1, with D perhaps matching TRBD2 (5 bases). This CDR3 is built from 11 residues. Germline CDR1 and CDR2: SQVTM and ANQGSEA. The V end was cut by 6 bases, the J end by 7 bases, with 10 bases between. Written as DNA, the CDR3 is TGCAGCGTACGTCGAGGGAATGAGCAGTTCTTC. Residues: CSVRRGNEQFF.

This rearrangement joins TRBV14 to TRBJ2-3; D might be TRBD2 (6 bases). The CDR3 runs 14 residues. Germline assignment: CDR1 SGHDN and CDR2 FVKESK. V dropped 8 bases and J dropped 8 bases, with 20 bases sitting between them. The CDR3 is CASAGLAYGATQYF. The CDR3 DNA reads as TGTGCCAGCGCGGGACTCGCGTACGGGGCTACGCAGTATTTT.

This clone was observed a handful of times. The rearrangement links TRBV4-1 to TRBJ2-3, with D unclear. CDR1 and CDR2 (germline): MGHRA, YSYEKL. The CDR3 is 16 amino acids. V was pared by 1 base and J by 3 bases, with 14 bases between. The CDR3 coding sequence is TGCGCCAGCAGCCAAGTCCTGGGGATGTTAACAGATACGCAGTATTTT. Residues: CASSQVLGMLTDTQYF.

The chain uses TRBV27 and TRBJ2-5; D is ambiguous. V gave up 1 base and J gave up 8 bases, with 11 bases separating them. Germline assignment: CDR1 MNHEY and CDR2 SMNVEV (reference sequence). The CDR3 runs 13 residues. CDR3 sequence (DNA): TGTGCCAGCAGTTTATGGGAAGACGGCACCCAGTACTTC. Its protein product is CASSLWEDGTQYF.

J is TRBJ2-2 and V is TRBV7-6; D remains unclear. V was clipped by 2 bases and J by 5 bases, with 6 bases between them. Germline lookup yields CDR1 SGHVS and CDR2 FNYEAQ. CDR3 size: 13 residues. The CDR3 nucleotides are TGTGCCAGCAGCTTACGACTGACCGGGGAGCTGTTTTTT. Protein: CASSLRLTGELFF.

At least ten counts were recorded for this clone. The V and J genes are TRBV2 and TRBJ1-2; possibly TRBD1 for D (6 bases). Germline-derived CDR1 and CDR2 are SNHLY and FYNNEI. The CDR3 has 12 residues. V lost 6 bases and J lost 4, with 9 bases in between. The CDR3 DNA sequence: TGTGCCAGCAGGGAGGGGGGCTATGGCTACACCTTC. This gives the protein CASREGGYGYTF.

This chain joins TRBV5-4 and TRBJ2-1, with TRBD2 identical over 8 bases. Germline loops: CDR1 SGHNT, CDR2 YYREEE (reference sequence). V was pared by 4 bases and J by 4 bases, with 7 bases of the junction left unmatched. The CDR3 totals 15 residues. The CDR3 nucleotides read TGTGCCAGCAGCCCCGACGGGAGGGGTTACAATGAGCAGTTCTTC. Encoded protein: CASSPDGRGYNEQFF.

The rearrangement links TRBV19 to TRBJ2-7, with TRBD1 identical over 9 bases. Per germline, CDR1 LNHDA and CDR2 SQIVND (reference sequence). V lost 6 bases to trimming and J lost 7 bases; unmatched junction nucleotides: 10. This CDR3 contains 14 residues. DNA for the CDR3: TGTGCCAGTAGCCTACAGGGGGCCCGGGGGGAGCAGTACTTC. It codes for CASSLQGARGEQYF.

V is TRBV5-5 and J is TRBJ2-7, with D possibly matching TRBD1 (5 bases). CDR3 size: 16 residues. The V gene lost 4 bases and the J gene lost 6 bases, with 23 bases spanning the gap. The germline V gene has CDR1 SGHKS and CDR2 YYEKEE (reference sequence). CDR3 coding DNA: TGTGCCAGCAGCAACCCTGGCCAGGGTGCTGGCTTCGAGCAGTACTTC. It translates to CASSNPGQGAGFEQYF.

This clone showed up just once. This chain uses TRBV28 with TRBJ2-7; D is unclear. Trimming cost V 1 base and J 3 bases, with 4 bases left between them. Germline loops: CDR1 MDHEN, CDR2 SYDVKM. The CDR3 sequence is 12 residues long. The CDR3 nucleotides are TGTGCCAGCAGTTTATCCATCTACGAGCAGTACTTC. As protein: CASSLSIYEQYF.

In this sample, this clone turned up many times. The gene calls are TRBV4-1 and TRBJ2-1; 12 positions match TRBD2. J was trimmed by 7 bases and V by 4 bases; bases with no gene match: 11. Germline V lookup: CDR1 MGHRA, CDR2 YSYEKL. The CDR3 is 17 residues long. This CDR3 reads CASSREVTSGSGNEQFF. Here the CDR3 DNA reads TGCGCCAGCAGCCGAGAAGTGACTAGCGGGAGCGGTAATGAGCAGTTCTTC.

The chain carries TRBV28 and TRBJ1-2, with a tentative D call TRBD1 (6 bases). V lost 2 bases, J lost 8 bases, and 18 bases lay in between. The CDR3 covers 15 residues. Germline V CDR1 and CDR2: MDHEN, SYDVKM. The CDR3: CASSLDGTSVGGYTF. The CDR3 DNA reads TGTGCCAGCAGTTTAGACGGGACAAGCGTGGGAGGCTACACCTTC.

This chain connects TRBV7-2 to TRBJ2-1, with D hard to call. The CDR3 runs to 13 residues. V was shortened by 5 bases and J by 9 bases, with 14 bases between the two germline ends. Germline V gives CDR1 SGHTA, CDR2 FQGNSA. CDR3 DNA sequence: TGTGCCAGCAGCCAACCCCAGGTGGGTGAGCAGTTCTTC. Its protein is CASSQPQVGEQFF.